The sequence of this T cell receptor (beta chain) was determined in a study of tumor-infiltrating lymphocytes in primary liver carcinoma. This clonotype was seen a handful of times. Total RNA amounting to 500 ng was the source from which TCR beta cDNA was made with a constant-region primer. Library construction for TCR beta comprised three nested multiplex PCR rounds performed with slightly modified ARM-PCR. Rounds one and two of PCR, each of roughly 10 cycles, were primed with TRBV1-TRBV30 forward primers and a C-beta reverse primer. TCRdb called the multiplex PCR reads again in MiXCR, with one record for every CDR3 protein. Among 180,000 or so distinct CDR3 sequences listed, 50% to 75% were seen once. Germline V gives CDR1 MNHEY, CDR2 SVGAGI. This CDR3 has 13 amino acids. The V end was cut by 7 bases, the J end by 5 bases, with 12 bases between. They got blood RNA out of unsorted whole blood and also pulled out germline DNA.

This clonotype was obtained from a man in his forties with primary liver carcinoma and hepatitis B virus infection. Sequenced material: peripheral blood. The rearrangement joins TRBV6-5 to TRBJ1-5; D possibly corresponds to TRBD1 (6 bases). The DNA of the CDR3 is TGTGCCAGCAAGGAGACAGGAGATCAGCCCCAGCATTTT. This codes for CASKETGDQPQHF.